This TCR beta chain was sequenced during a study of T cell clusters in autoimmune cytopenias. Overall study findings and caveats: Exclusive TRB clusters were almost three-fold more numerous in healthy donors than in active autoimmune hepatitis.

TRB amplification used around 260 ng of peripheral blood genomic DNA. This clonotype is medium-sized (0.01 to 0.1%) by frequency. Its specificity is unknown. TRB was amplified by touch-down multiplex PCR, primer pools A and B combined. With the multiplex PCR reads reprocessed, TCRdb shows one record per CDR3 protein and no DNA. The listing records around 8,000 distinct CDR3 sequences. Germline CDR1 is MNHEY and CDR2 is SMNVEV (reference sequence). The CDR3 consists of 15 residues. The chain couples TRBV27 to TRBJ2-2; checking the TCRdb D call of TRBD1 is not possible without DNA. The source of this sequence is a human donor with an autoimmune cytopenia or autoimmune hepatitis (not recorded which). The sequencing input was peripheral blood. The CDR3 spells CASSFRDRGTGELFF.